This T cell receptor (beta chain) was sequenced in a study of cytomegalovirus exposure and HLA in healthy donors. Study-level findings and limits: In vitro assays verified that three CMV-associated chains recognized CMV antigens specifically. TCR beta chains numbering under 200 were designated cytomegalovirus-associated.

Assay: immunoSEQ multiplex PCR; the TCRdb copy retains only in-frame clones and omits some. This sample has approximately 110,000 clones, with around 94% found just once. A note on this clone: What it recognizes is unknown.

The clonotype comes from a woman aged 18-35 years in good health and CMV-seronegative. The sequenced sample was PBMCs.

This CDR3 is CASTKTGVYSPLHF. The CDR3 DNA is TGTGCCAGCACCAAAACAGGGGTCTATTCACCCCTCCACTTT. V is TRBV5-6 and J is TRBJ1-6, with TRBD1 matching over 7 bases. V trimming: 6 bases; J trimming: 8 bases; junction bases outside the gene matches: 8. CDR1 and CDR2 from the germline V gene are SGHDT and YYEEEE. The CDR3 consists of 14 residues.